Sequencing of this TCR beta chain was carried out in a study of blood T cells in healthy people across ages. Staff drew approximately 9.7 milliliters of peripheral blood from each donor. PCR was performed a second time for about 7 to 12 cycles using a sample-barcoded 5' primer and a J-beta primer mix. Every cDNA molecule carried a tag from a template-switch adaptor bearing 12 random nucleotides. MiXCR, run by TCRdb on the 5' RACE reads, gives a single entry per CDR3 protein. This sample has about 1.4 million distinct CDR3 sequences, with 55% to 75% found just once. This clonotype has only a few counts. Sequencing used blood. This receptor was identified in a man younger than 35 in good health.

The CDR3 sequence: CATQVSSYNEQFF. In DNA, the CDR3 is TGTGCCACCCAAGTCAGTTCCTACAATGAGCAGTTCTTC. This chain links TRBV7-2 with TRBJ2-1; D call uncertain. The germline gives CDR1 SGHTA, CDR2 FQGNSA. Trimming took 10 bases from V and 1 from J, leaving 11 bases between them. This CDR3 comprises 13 residues. Supplemented by reference TRBV7-2 and TRBJ2-1, the full variable domain reads GAGVSQSPSNKVTEKGKDVELRCDPISGHTALYWYRQSLGQGLEFLIYFQGNSAPDKSGLPSDRFSAERTGGSVSTLTIQRTQQEDSAVYLCATQVSSYNEQFFGPGTRLTVL.